One and the same sample provided the 30 T cell receptor beta chains below, sequenced in a study of response to subunit inactivated influenza vaccine. TCRdb passed the RT-PCR reads through MiXCR, listing each CDR3 protein once. The table lists roughly 500,000 distinct CDR3 sequences, approximately 15% of them singletons, with roughly 3.1% in the top ten. The material sequenced was CD4+ T cells sorted from PBMCs, taken around 25 months after vaccination. The receptors were gathered from a man between 45 and 75 years old who received an inactivated influenza vaccine.

This clonotype was seen repeatedly, ten times or more. The chain has TRBV5-5 and TRBJ2-7; 9 bases are a match to TRBD1. The CDR3 runs to 16 residues. The germline CDR1 and CDR2 sequences are SGHKS and YYEKEE (reference sequence). The J segment lost 4 bases and the V segment lost 3 bases, leaving 11 bases of the junction unmatched. CDR3 DNA sequence: TGTGCCAGCAGCTGGGGCCCTCCGGGACAGGGTTACGAGCAGTACTTC. Its translation: CASSWGPPGQGYEQYF.

This clonotype was detected only a few times. This chain joins TRBV2 and TRBJ2-2; no clear D gene. Germline-derived CDR1 and CDR2 are SNHLY and FYNNEI. Trimming removed 6 bases at V and 9 bases at J, with 11 bases between. The CDR3 sequence is 12 residues long. The CDR3 bases are TGTGCCAGCAGCCTTTCTCGCCGGGAGCTGTTTTTT. This codes for CASSLSRRELFF. The full variable domain, with the rest looked up from reference TRBV2 and TRBJ2-2, is EPEVTQTPSHQVTQMGQEVILRCVPISNHLYFYWYRQILGQKVEFLVSFYNNEISEKSEIFDDQFSVERPDGSNFTLKIRSTKLEDSAMYFCASSLSRRELFFGEGSRLTVL.

This clonotype was seen ten or more times. The chain employs TRBV12-3 or TRBV12-4 and TRBJ2-2; unclear D gene. V shed 1 base and J shed 4 bases, with 4 bases lying between them. The CDR3 length is 13 residues. CDR3 protein: CASSLGTTGELFF. CDR3 DNA sequence: TGTGCCAGCAGTTTAGGGACCACCGGGGAGCTGTTTTTT.

The sample holds many counts of this clonotype. V usage is TRBV5-6 and J usage is TRBJ2-2, with 8 bases that match TRBD2. Trimming cost V 4 bases and J 6 bases; bases outside gene matches: 11. CDR3 size: 16 residues. Per the germline V gene, CDR1 is SGHDT and CDR2 is YYEEEE. The DNA for the CDR3 is TGTGCCAGCAGCCACGCGGCGGGGGGATTGTCCGGGGAGCTGTTTTTT. Translated, it gives CASSHAAGGLSGELFF.

CDR3 protein: CAISEKRTSGGPSSYNEQFF. CDR3 in DNA: TGTGCCATCAGTGAGAAAAGGACTAGCGGGGGCCCGAGCTCCTACAATGAGCAGTTCTTC. The chain joins TRBV10-3 to TRBJ2-1; 13 nucleotides agree with TRBD2. The CDR3 has 20 amino acids. Losses at the gene ends were 2 bases for V and 0 bases for J; bases not matched to a gene: 10. Germline-derived CDR1 and CDR2 are ENHRY and SYGVKD.

CDR3 sequence (DNA): TGTGCCAGCAGTTCAATTCCGGGACAGGGGTGGGGGACCCAGTACTTC. Its translation is CASSSIPGQGWGTQYF. The J gene is TRBJ2-5, the V gene TRBV27; 10 nucleotides match TRBD1. The CDR3 extends over 16 amino acids. V was clipped by 4 bases and J by 7 bases; unmatched bases: 12. Looked up from germline, CDR1 is MNHEY and CDR2 is SMNVEV (reference sequence).

A few counts support this clonotype. The chain has TRBV2 and TRBJ1-3; D is perhaps TRBD1 (6 bases). Germline CDR1 reads SNHLY; CDR2 reads FYNNEI. V shed 3 bases and J shed 0 bases, with 15 bases lying between them. The CDR3 is 17 amino acids. Written as DNA, the CDR3 is TGTGCCAGCAGTGACCTATTGGAGGGGGGCTCTGGAAACACCATATATTTT. The encoded protein is CASSDLLEGGSGNTIYF.

This clonotype was counted at least ten times. V is TRBV7-2 and J is TRBJ2-7, with no clear D. The CDR3 runs 11 residues. Between the trimmed V and J ends, which lost 5 bases and 5 bases, there was a span of 7 bases. From germline, CDR1 is SGHTA and CDR2 FQGNSA. CDR3 region: CASSLSHEQYF. The CDR3 region has the DNA TGTGCCAGCAGCCTTTCTCACGAGCAGTACTTC. The full variable domain, rest sourced from reference TRBV7-2 and TRBJ2-7, is GAGVSQSPSNKVTEKGKDVELRCDPISGHTALYWYRQSLGQGLEFLIYFQGNSAPDKSGLPSDRFSAERTGGSVSTLTIQRTQQEDSAVYLCASSLSHEQYFGPGTRLTVT.

The chain combines TRBV5-6 with TRBJ2-3; D is possibly TRBD1 (5 bases). The germline gives CDR1 SGHDT, CDR2 YYEEEE. CDR3 length: 14 amino acids. The V gene lost 4 bases and the J gene lost 7 bases, with 16 bases spanning the gap. The CDR3 sequence: CASSLGQGGHTQYF. DNA for the CDR3: TGTGCCAGCAGCCTCGGGCAGGGTGGCCATACGCAGTATTTT.

CDR3 amino acids: CASSQGAGTNTGELFF. The DNA for the CDR3 is TGTGCCAGCAGTCAGGGGGCAGGGACGAACACCGGGGAGCTGTTTTTT. The chain combines TRBV12-3 or TRBV12-4 with TRBJ2-2; TRBD1 matches 8 bases. The CDR3 is 16 residues long. V lost 5 bases and J lost 0; bases outside the gene matches: 5.

The chain uses TRBV6-5 and TRBJ1-6, with a possible D match to TRBD1 (5 bases). The ends were cut back, 2 bases at V and 7 bases at J, with 12 bases in the middle. CDR3 length: 15 residues. Germline lookup yields CDR1 MNHEY and CDR2 SVGAGI. For the CDR3, the DNA is TGTGCCAGCAGTTACGGGGGAGTCGGGAATTCACCCCTCCACTTT. This sequence encodes CASSYGGVGNSPLHF.

In its sample, this clonotype was seen a few times. The chain recombines TRBV29-1 with TRBJ2-3; perhaps TRBD2 as D (6 bases). Trimming pared 6 bases from V and 0 bases from J, leaving 16 bases between. This CDR3 spans 15 amino acids. The germline V gene encodes CDR1 SQVTM and CDR2 ANQGSEA. Written as DNA, the CDR3 is TGCAGCGTGGTGCGGGGCTCGATTAGCACAGATACGCAGTATTTT. It encodes CSVVRGSISTDTQYF.

This clonotype was counted between two and nine times. This chain joins TRBV5-1 and TRBJ2-1; 8 nucleotides agree with TRBD1. The length of the CDR3 is 15 residues. Germline lookup yields CDR1 SGHRS and CDR2 YFSETQ. V lost 0 bases to trimming and J lost 8 bases; unmatched junction nucleotides: 7. For the CDR3, the DNA is TGCGCCAGCAGCTTGGCCCGGGCAGGGGGCGATGAGCAGTTCTTC. It encodes CASSLARAGGDEQFF.

This clonotype was seen many times. The gene calls are TRBV5-4 and TRBJ2-1; 14 bases fit TRBD2. CDR1 and CDR2 from the germline V gene are SGHNT and YYREEE (reference sequence). The junction had 10 bases not matched to a gene; V was cut back by 4 bases and J by 1 base. The CDR3 is 19 residues long. The chain's CDR3 is CASSLAGTSGSASYNEQFF. CDR3 nucleotides: TGTGCCAGCAGCCTGGCCGGGACTAGCGGGAGTGCGTCCTACAATGAGCAGTTCTTC.

This clonotype was detected a few times. This chain joins TRBV7-9 and TRBJ2-3; TRBD2 aligns across 10 bases. CDR3 length equals 15 residues. J gave up 2 bases and V 5 bases, and 4 bases lay outside the gene matches. In germline, CDR1 is SEHNR, CDR2 FQNEAQ (reference sequence). DNA for the CDR3: TGTGCCAGCAGCATGACTAGCGGGCTCACAGATACGCAGTATTTT. Protein sequence: CASSMTSGLTDTQYF.

In this sample, this clonotype turned up many times. The chain couples TRBV6-1 to TRBJ2-1, with 7 nucleotides matching TRBD1. The CDR3 length is 14 residues. Germline trimming cut 4 bases from V and 7 bases from J; bases unmatched to any gene: 7. Germline loops: CDR1 MNHNS, CDR2 SASEGT. The DNA for the CDR3 is TGTGCCAGCAGTGGCGGCAGGGGGATGAATGAGCAGTTCTTC. Translated, it gives CASSGGRGMNEQFF.

This clonotype was seen only a few times. The CDR3 DNA follows: TGCGCCAGCAGCTTGAGGGGGACAGGGGGCGCCAGCGGGGAGCTGTTTTTT. Protein sequence: CASSLRGTGGASGELFF. The J gene is TRBJ2-2, the V gene TRBV5-1; TRBD1 aligns across 12 bases. The CDR3 contains 17 residues. CDR1 SGHRS and CDR2 YFSETQ come from the germline V gene. The V segment lost 1 base and the J segment 7 bases; nucleotides outside the gene matches: 8.

This clonotype was seen at least ten times. The CDR3 protein is CASSGREGEQFF. Written as DNA, the CDR3 is TGTGCCAGCTCCGGGCGGGAGGGTGAGCAGTTCTTC. This sequence joins TRBV7-6 and TRBJ2-1, with 9 bases fitting TRBD2. The CDR3 covers 12 residues. V trimming: 8 bases; J trimming: 9 bases; junction bases outside the gene matches: 5. Looked up from germline, CDR1 is SGHVS and CDR2 is FNYEAQ. The whole variable domain, filled in from reference TRBV7-6 and TRBJ2-1, reads GAGVSQSPRYKVTKRGQDVALRCDPISGHVSLYWYRQALGQGPEFLTYFNYEAQQDKSGLPNDRFSAERPEGSISTLTIQRTEQRDSAMYRCASSGREGEQFFGPGTRLTVL.

This clonotype was observed a handful of times. This chain links TRBV20-1 with TRBJ1-4, with D hard to call. Per the germline V gene, CDR1 is DFQATT and CDR2 is SNEGSKA (reference sequence). The CDR3 extends over 14 amino acids. Between the trimmed V and J ends, which lost 3 bases and 8 bases, there was a span of 16 bases. This chain's CDR3 is CSASESAGVEKLFF. DNA of the CDR3: TGCAGTGCTAGTGAATCAGCCGGTGTGGAAAAACTGTTTTTT.

The chain employs TRBV20-1 and TRBJ2-7; 11 bases align to TRBD2. The CDR3 covers 13 residues. Trimming at V came to 5 bases and at J to 7 bases, leaving 7 bases not matched to a gene. Germline V lookup: CDR1 DFQATT, CDR2 SNEGSKA (reference sequence). The CDR3 region is CSAEGTSGGEQYF. The CDR3, as DNA: TGCAGTGCTGAAGGTACTAGCGGGGGAGAGCAGTACTTC.

This clonotype appeared many times. The CDR3 DNA sequence: TGTGCCAGCACTCTAGCGGGGGTGAAAGAGACCCAGTACTTC. It translates to CASTLAGVKETQYF. The chain has TRBV7-9 and TRBJ2-5, with TRBD2 identical over 10 bases. V gave up 7 bases and J gave up 3 bases; unmatched junction bases: 5. Per the germline V gene, CDR1 is SEHNR and CDR2 is FQNEAQ (reference sequence). This CDR3 comprises 14 residues.

This clonotype has more than one count but fewer than ten. This sequence joins TRBV29-1 and TRBJ2-7; 7 positions match TRBD1. The V and J ends lost 5 bases and 4 bases, in that order; junction bases with no gene match: 5. The CDR3 extends over 12 amino acids. The V gene's germline CDR1 is SQVTM and CDR2 ANQGSEA. The CDR3 here is CSVRDSQYEQYF. The CDR3 nucleotides read TGCAGCGTTCGGGACAGCCAGTACGAGCAGTACTTC.

This clonotype turned up a few times. This chain connects TRBV28 to TRBJ2-7; perhaps D is TRBD1 or TRBD2 (5 bases each). V lost 2 bases, J lost 0 bases, and 14 bases lay in between. The CDR3 contains 16 residues. Germline values: CDR1 MDHEN, CDR2 SYDVKM. The CDR3 nucleotides are TGTGCCAGCAGTTTAGGAACAGGACTCAGCTCCTACGAGCAGTACTTC. Translated, it gives CASSLGTGLSSYEQYF.

This chain connects TRBV20-1 to TRBJ1-1; tentatively, D is TRBD1 (5 bases). This CDR3 is built from 14 residues. Germline-derived CDR1 and CDR2 are DFQATT and SNEGSKA (reference sequence). V lost 2 bases to trimming and J lost 0 bases, with 10 bases between them. CDR3 region: CSARLTGLNTEAFF. CDR3 coding DNA: TGCAGTGCTAGATTAACAGGATTGAACACTGAAGCTTTCTTT.

V gene TRBV7-8 combines with J gene TRBJ2-1; a possible D gene is TRBD2 (7 bases). CDR3 size: 17 residues. Trimming took off 5 bases at V and 0 bases at J, with 17 bases between the two ends. The germline CDR1 and CDR2 sequences are SGHVS and FQNEAQ. CDR3 sequence reads: CASSVIGRGSSYNEQFF. In DNA, the CDR3 is TGTGCCAGCAGCGTTATTGGGAGGGGGAGCTCCTACAATGAGCAGTTCTTC.

The chain combines TRBV7-9 with TRBJ2-7, with D perhaps matching TRBD1 or TRBD2 (5 bases each). With 4 bases removed from V and 5 bases from J, the gap between germline ends came to 18 bases. This CDR3 comprises 15 residues. Per germline, CDR1 SEHNR and CDR2 FQNEAQ (reference sequence). For the CDR3, the DNA is TGTGCCAGCAGCTCCGTGGTTGGGGGTAAAAACGAGCAGTACTTC. Protein product: CASSSVVGGKNEQYF.

The V and J genes are TRBV30 and TRBJ2-7, with a weak D call TRBD2 (5 bases). Per the germline V gene, CDR1 is GTSNPN and CDR2 is SVGIG (reference sequence). Trimming pared 7 bases from V and 6 bases from J, leaving 19 bases between. The CDR3 is 13 amino acids. DNA of the CDR3: TGTGCCTCGGACTTGATCGGAATCGGCGAGCAGTACTTC. Residues: CASDLIGIGEQYF.

This clonotype has just a few counts. J is TRBJ1-2 and V is TRBV12-3 or TRBV12-4; D might be TRBD1 (5 bases). Trimming cost V 2 bases and J 8 bases, with 12 bases left between them. This CDR3 spans 13 amino acids. The chain's CDR3 is CASSLLQGLGYTF. In DNA, the CDR3 is TGTGCCAGCAGTTTACTCCAGGGTTTGGGCTACACCTTC.

This clonotype was seen only a few times. This chain joins TRBV6-2 or TRBV6-3 and TRBJ2-7, with D perhaps matching TRBD1 (6 bases). Germline V gene data show CDR1 as MNHEY and CDR2 as SVGEGT. V lost 7 bases and J 1 base, leaving 11 bases between the germline ends. There are 13 residues in the CDR3. The CDR3 reads CASTNRASYEQYF. The CDR3, as DNA: TGTGCCAGCACCAACAGGGCTTCCTACGAGCAGTACTTC.

The chain couples TRBV4-3 to TRBJ2-3; TRBD2 aligns across 9 bases. CDR1 is LGHNA and CDR2 is YSLEER in the germline V gene. This CDR3 comprises 16 residues. J was trimmed by 6 bases and V by 1 base; bases with no gene match: 8. In nucleotides, the CDR3 is TGCGCCAGCAGCCAAGGTCCTAGCGGGGAAGGTGATACGCAGTATTTT. It yields the protein CASSQGPSGEGDTQYF.